A single sample gave rise to the 20 T cell receptor beta chains below, sequenced in a study of shared clonotypes between healthy human individuals. Sequenced by immunoSEQ multiplex PCR; TCRdb stores in-frame clones only, minus some. Altogether about a million clones are present, 77% being singletons, with the ten largest covering approximately 0.95%. Sequences were obtained from memory CD4+ T cells from PBMCs. Stated subset: CD45RA-negative fraction. The origin of the receptors is a man aged 18 to 29 in good health. Some clones in this sample may be carry-over from other donors' samples.

This clone was observed a few times. The V call is TRBV13, the J call TRBJ2-2, with D unresolved. The germline gives CDR1 PRHDT, CDR2 FYEKMQ (reference sequence). Trimming took off 1 base at V and 4 bases at J, with 7 bases between the two ends. The CDR3 is made up of 14 amino acids. CDR3 amino acids: CASSLVTLTGELFF. The DNA for the CDR3 is TGTGCCAGCAGCTTAGTTACCCTCACCGGGGAGCTGTTTTTT.

The chain joins TRBV29-1 to TRBJ2-7; either TRBD1 or TRBD2 may supply D (6 bases each). V was trimmed by 2 bases and J by 5 bases, leaving 10 bases between them. The CDR3 is 12 residues long. Germline V CDR1 and CDR2: SQVTM, ANQGSEA. In DNA, the CDR3 is TGCAGCGTTGAATCGGGGGACAACGAGCAGTACTTC. Amino acids: CSVESGDNEQYF.

The V gene is TRBV18, the J gene TRBJ1-2; tentatively, D is TRBD1 (6 bases). V lost 1 base and J lost 5, with 14 bases in between. This CDR3 comprises 15 residues. Looked up from germline, CDR1 is KGHSH and CDR2 is LQKENI. In nucleotides, the CDR3 is TGTGCCAGCTCACCACAGGGGACAAACGGATATGGCTACACCTTC. Encoded protein: CASSPQGTNGYGYTF.

This clone was observed a handful of times. The chain carries TRBV28 and TRBJ1-2; D gene uncertain. The ends were cut back, 6 bases at V and 7 bases at J, with 9 bases in the middle. This CDR3 comprises 11 residues. CDR1 is MDHEN, CDR2 SYDVKM, per germline. The CDR3 sequence is CASRSRVGYTF. For the CDR3, the DNA is TGTGCCAGCAGGAGCCGGGTTGGCTACACCTTC.

This clone was seen only a few times. The chain recombines TRBV5-1 with TRBJ2-1; 10 bases align to TRBD2. CDR1 SGHRS and CDR2 YFSETQ come from the germline V gene. The CDR3 is 15 residues long. The V and J ends lost 2 bases and 9 bases, in that order; junction bases with no gene match: 8. CDR3 DNA: TGCGCCAGCAGCTTTCTAGCGGGAGCCGAGGGTGAGCAGTTCTTC. It translates to CASSFLAGAEGEQFF.

This rearrangement joins TRBV19 to TRBJ1-4; TRBD1 might be the D (6 bases). Per the germline V gene, CDR1 is LNHDA and CDR2 is SQIVND (reference sequence). Trimming stripped 3 bases from V and 8 bases from J, with 16 bases between. The CDR3 loop spans 15 amino acids. The CDR3 loop is CASSISYRVVEKLFF. CDR3 in DNA: TGTGCCAGTAGTATTTCTTACAGGGTGGTGGAAAAACTGTTTTTT.

For this clone: No conserved phenylalanine or tryptophan is present at the end of the CDR3, so a read error is the likely explanation. Because the CDR3's place on the DNA is in doubt, the DNA is left out and the CDR3 is given as listed by TCRdb. The gene calls are TRBV6-1 and TRBJ1-2. Per the germline V gene, CDR1 is MNHNS and CDR2 is SASEGT. The CDR3 spans 13 residues, counting both ends. The CDR3: CAIEGGGNYGNTI.

The rearrangement joins TRBV30 to TRBJ2-7; no reliable D call. Germline V gene data show CDR1 as GTSNPN and CDR2 as SVGIG (reference sequence). This CDR3 region has 13 residues. V gave up 2 bases and J gave up 3 bases, with 11 bases separating them. DNA for the CDR3: TGTGCCTGGAGTAGACTTTGGCTCTACGAGCAGTACTTC. It yields the protein CAWSRLWLYEQYF.

The chain carries TRBV7-6 and TRBJ2-1; TRBD2 aligns across 8 bases. V was pared by 5 bases and J by 5 bases, with 14 bases of the junction left unmatched. CDR3 length equals 17 residues. The germline V gene encodes CDR1 SGHVS and CDR2 FNYEAQ. This CDR3 is CASSVTRAGGVHNEQFF. In DNA, the CDR3 is TGTGCCAGCAGCGTAACTAGGGCGGGAGGAGTCCACAATGAGCAGTTCTTC.

This clone was seen a few times. The chain combines TRBV15 with TRBJ1-1; possibly TRBD1 for D (6 bases). Trimming shortened V by 0 bases and J by 6 bases, and 14 bases separated the two germline ends. Germline loops: CDR1 LNHNV, CDR2 YYDKDF (reference sequence). The CDR3 loop spans 15 amino acids. The CDR3: CATSRDRGRDPEAFF. In DNA, the CDR3 is TGTGCCACCAGCAGAGACAGGGGCAGAGATCCTGAAGCTTTCTTT.

V is TRBV30 and J is TRBJ1-5; 9 nucleotides align to TRBD1. This CDR3 is 15 amino acids long. Trimming removed 1 base from V and 4 bases from J; junction bases left unmatched: 5. Looked up from germline, CDR1 is GTSNPN and CDR2 is SVGIG (reference sequence). The chain's CDR3 is CAWSEGQGRNQPQHF. CDR3 coding DNA: TGTGCCTGGAGTGAGGGACAGGGACGGAATCAGCCCCAGCATTTT.

V and J are TRBV6-1 and TRBJ2-5; 11 nucleotides match TRBD1. The CDR3 consists of 15 residues. The germline gives CDR1 MNHNS, CDR2 SASEGT. Trimming cost V 3 bases and J 5 bases; bases outside gene matches: 5. The CDR3 protein is CASSDPGQGVETQYF. CDR3 in DNA: TGTGCCAGCAGTGATCCGGGACAGGGGGTTGAGACCCAGTACTTC.

With regard to this clone: A single base separates this from a much larger clone, so it may be a read error. The chain joins TRBV19 to TRBJ2-6, with D possibly TRBD1 on 6 matching bases. Trimming stripped 3 bases from V and 0 bases from J, with 12 bases between. This CDR3 has 17 amino acids. CDR1 LNHDA and CDR2 SQIVND come from the germline V gene (reference sequence). DNA of the CDR3: TGTGCCAGTAGTATTCCTGGACAGACCTCTGGGGCCAACGTCCTGACTTTC. As protein: CASSIPGQTSGANVLTF.

This clone has a handful of counts. The V and J genes are TRBV18 and TRBJ1-1; unclear D gene. Between the trimmed V and J ends, which lost 2 bases and 3 bases, there was a span of 10 bases. CDR3 length equals 14 residues. Germline CDR1 and CDR2: KGHSH and LQKENI. The CDR3: CASSPGPSYTEAFF. DNA for the CDR3: TGTGCCAGCTCACCAGGACCTTCTTACACTGAAGCTTTCTTT.

The rearrangement joins TRBV5-6 to TRBJ1-1, with D possibly being TRBD1 (6 bases). Germline V gene data show CDR1 as SGHDT and CDR2 as YYEEEE. Deletions cut 2 bases from V and 6 bases from J, with 11 bases between. This CDR3 is built from 13 residues. The CDR3 sequence is CASSLHRVSEAFF. The CDR3 nucleotides are TGTGCCAGCAGCTTACACAGGGTTTCTGAAGCTTTCTTT.

This chain joins TRBV5-1 and TRBJ1-3; no clear D. The germline gives CDR1 SGHRS, CDR2 YFSETQ. Between the trimmed V and J ends, which lost 4 bases and 2 bases, there was a span of 16 bases. The CDR3 is 16 residues long. The CDR3 DNA reads as TGCGCCAGCAGCCCCTTTGCGGGAATGGCTGGAAACACCATATATTTT. It yields the protein CASSPFAGMAGNTIYF.

Of note for this clone: Other nucleotide sequences from this sample produce the same CDR3. The V and J genes are TRBV10-3 and TRBJ2-3, with a possible D match to TRBD2 (5 bases). Germline assignment: CDR1 ENHRY and CDR2 SYGVKD. The CDR3 contains 11 residues. V was pared by 4 bases and J by 6 bases, with 5 bases between. The CDR3 DNA reads as TGTGCCATCAGTGGCGGGGATACGCAGTATTTT. It codes for CAISGGDTQYF.

This clone was observed once. The chain joins TRBV19 to TRBJ2-1; no clear D. V lost 5 bases and J 7 bases, leaving 18 bases between the germline ends. This CDR3 is 15 amino acids long. Germline V lookup: CDR1 LNHDA, CDR2 SQIVND (reference sequence). The CDR3 is CASSRLPQTRNEQFF. The CDR3 region has the DNA TGTGCCAGTAGTCGACTTCCCCAAACCCGTAATGAGCAGTTCTTC. The variable domain in full, completed from reference TRBV19 and TRBJ2-1, reads DGGITQSPKYLFRKEGQNVTLSCEQNLNHDAMYWYRQDPGQGLRLIYYSQIVNDFQKGDIAEGYSVSREKKESFPLTVTSAQKNPTAFYLCASSRLPQTRNEQFFGPGTRLTVL.

This chain links TRBV30 with TRBJ1-2, with TRBD1 as a possible D gene (5 bases). The V end lost 5 bases, the J end lost 5 bases, and 9 bases lay between the germline ends. Germline CDR1 is GTSNPN and CDR2 is SVGIG (reference sequence). The CDR3 spans 11 residues. CDR3 sequence: CAWDGGYGYTF. DNA of the CDR3: TGTGCCTGGGACGGGGGGTATGGCTACACCTTC.

The J gene is TRBJ1-5, the V gene TRBV2; D not resolved. V shed 2 bases and J shed 7 bases, with 12 bases lying between them. Germline V CDR1 and CDR2: SNHLY, FYNNEI. The CDR3 contains 14 residues. The CDR3 nucleotides read TGTGCCAGCAGTGAAAGGGTCCGGCCCCAGCCCCAGCATTTT. Its translation: CASSERVRPQPQHF.